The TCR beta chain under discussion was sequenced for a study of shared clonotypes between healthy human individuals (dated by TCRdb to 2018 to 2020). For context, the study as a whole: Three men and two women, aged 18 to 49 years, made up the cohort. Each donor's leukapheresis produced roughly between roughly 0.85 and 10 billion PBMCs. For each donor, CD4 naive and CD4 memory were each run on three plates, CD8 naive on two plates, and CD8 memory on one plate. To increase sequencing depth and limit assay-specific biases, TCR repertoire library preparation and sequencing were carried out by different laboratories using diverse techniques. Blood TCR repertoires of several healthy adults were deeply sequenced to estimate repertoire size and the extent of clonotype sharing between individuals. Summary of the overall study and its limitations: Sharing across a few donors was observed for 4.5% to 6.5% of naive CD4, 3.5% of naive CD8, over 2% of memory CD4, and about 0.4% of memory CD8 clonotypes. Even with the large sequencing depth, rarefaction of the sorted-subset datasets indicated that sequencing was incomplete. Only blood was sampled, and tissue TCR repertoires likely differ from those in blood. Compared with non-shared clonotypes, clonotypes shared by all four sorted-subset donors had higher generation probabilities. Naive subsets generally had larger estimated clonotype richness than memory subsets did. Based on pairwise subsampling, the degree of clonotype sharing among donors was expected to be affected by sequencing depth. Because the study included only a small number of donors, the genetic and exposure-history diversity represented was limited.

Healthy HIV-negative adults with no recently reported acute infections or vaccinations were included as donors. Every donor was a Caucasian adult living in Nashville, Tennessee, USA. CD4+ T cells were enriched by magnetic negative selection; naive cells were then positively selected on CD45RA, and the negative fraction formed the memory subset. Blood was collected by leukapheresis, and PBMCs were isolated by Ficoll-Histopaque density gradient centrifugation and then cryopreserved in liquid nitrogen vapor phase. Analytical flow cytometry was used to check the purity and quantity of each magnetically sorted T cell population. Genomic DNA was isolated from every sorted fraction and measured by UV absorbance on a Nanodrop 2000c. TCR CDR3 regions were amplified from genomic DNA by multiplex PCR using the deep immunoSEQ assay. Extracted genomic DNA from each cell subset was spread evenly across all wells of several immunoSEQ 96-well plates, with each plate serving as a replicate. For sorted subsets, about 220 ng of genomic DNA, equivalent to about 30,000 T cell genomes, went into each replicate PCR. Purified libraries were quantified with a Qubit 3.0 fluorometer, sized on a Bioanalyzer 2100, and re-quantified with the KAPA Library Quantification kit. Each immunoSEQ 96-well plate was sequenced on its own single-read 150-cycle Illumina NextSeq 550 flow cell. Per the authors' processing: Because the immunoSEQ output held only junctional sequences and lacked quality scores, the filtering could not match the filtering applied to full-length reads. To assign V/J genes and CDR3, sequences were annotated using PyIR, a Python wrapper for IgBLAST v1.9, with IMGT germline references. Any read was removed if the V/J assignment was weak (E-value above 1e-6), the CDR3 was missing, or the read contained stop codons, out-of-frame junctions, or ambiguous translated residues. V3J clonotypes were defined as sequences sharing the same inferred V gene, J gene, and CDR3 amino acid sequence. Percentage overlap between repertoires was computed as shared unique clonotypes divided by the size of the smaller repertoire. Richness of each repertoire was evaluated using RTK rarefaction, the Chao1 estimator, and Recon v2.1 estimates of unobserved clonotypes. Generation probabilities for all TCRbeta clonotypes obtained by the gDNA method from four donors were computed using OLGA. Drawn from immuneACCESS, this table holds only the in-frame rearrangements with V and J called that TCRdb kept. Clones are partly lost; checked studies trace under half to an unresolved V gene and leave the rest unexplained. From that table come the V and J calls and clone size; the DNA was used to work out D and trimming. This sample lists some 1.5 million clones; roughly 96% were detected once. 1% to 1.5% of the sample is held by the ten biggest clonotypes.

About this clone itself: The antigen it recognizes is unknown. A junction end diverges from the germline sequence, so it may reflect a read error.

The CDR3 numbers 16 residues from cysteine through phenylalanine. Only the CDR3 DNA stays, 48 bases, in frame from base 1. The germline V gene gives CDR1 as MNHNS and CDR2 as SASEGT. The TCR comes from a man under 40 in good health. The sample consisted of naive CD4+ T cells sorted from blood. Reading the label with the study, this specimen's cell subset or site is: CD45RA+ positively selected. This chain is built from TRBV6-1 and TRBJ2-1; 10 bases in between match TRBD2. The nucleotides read TGTGCCAGCAGTCAAGCGGGAGGGTTCGGTAGCAATGAGCAGTTCTTC. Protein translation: CASSQAGGFGSNEQFF.